This is a list of T cell receptor beta chains from one sample in a study of blood T cell repertoires in COVID-19. Data came from immunoSEQ multiplex PCR; TCRdb stores just in-frame clones and leaves some out. The table has over 150,000 clones, roughly 90% seen once; the top ten hold 6% to 7.5%. The sample was PBMCs or T cells enriched from blood (not recorded which). These receptors were obtained from a woman between 45 and 60 years old who had recovered from COVID-19. Both conserved end residues are part of each CDR3. D genes are given only for firm matches. Clone size is given for some rows only: seen once, a few or many times, or a class if the clone is expanded.

>14|TRBJ1-1|TRBV11-3|TRBD1|.
TGTGCCAGCAGCTTGGGACAGGGGGGCACTGAAGCTTTCTTT
CASSLGQGGTEAFF
>15|TRBJ2-5|TRBV5-6|.|.
TGTGCCAGCAGCTTGTCTTATCCGGGAGAAGAGACCCAGTACTTC
CASSLSYPGEETQYF
>16|TRBJ1-5|TRBV5-1|TRBD1|.
TGCGCCAGCAGCTTCGGGACAGATACTAGCAATCAGCCCCAGCATTTT
CASSFGTDTSNQPQHF
>15|TRBJ2-1|TRBV10-2|.|.
TGCGCCAGCAGTGAGGGGGGGACTCGTAAGAATGAGCAGTTCTTC
CASSEGGTRKNEQFF
>17|TRBJ2-1|TRBV5-6|TRBD2|.
TGTGCCAGCAGCTTGTGGACTAGCGGGAGCTCCTACAATGAGCAGTTCTTC
CASSLWTSGSSYNEQFF
>18|TRBJ2-2|TRBV10-3|TRBD2|once
TGTGCCATCAGTGGGTCCGGGACTAGCGGGAGTAAGGCGAGGGAGCTGTTTTTT
CAISGSGTSGSKARELFF
>16|TRBJ2-1|TRBV2|TRBD2|.
TGTGCCAGCAGTGAATCGGCGGGGGTCCGCTACAATGAGCAGTTCTTC
CASSESAGVRYNEQFF
>14|TRBJ1-2|TRBV19|.|.
TGTGCCAGTAGCCGCAACCCCAGGGATTATGGCTACACCTTC
CASSRNPRDYGYTF
>15|TRBJ2-3|TRBV7-8|TRBD1|.
TGTGCCAGCAGCTTGGGACAGGCATTTTCAGATACGCAGTATTTT
CASSLGQAFSDTQYF
>12|TRBJ1-2|TRBV30|.|.
TGTGCCTGGAGTGTACTACGTTATGGCTACACCTTC
CAWSVLRYGYTF
>15|TRBJ2-2|TRBV6-5|TRBD1|once
TGTGCCAGCAGATCCGGGACAGGGAGCTCCGGGGAGCTGTTTTTT
CASRSGTGSSGELFF
>16|TRBJ2-1|TRBV11-2|TRBD2|.
TGTGCCAGCAGCGATCTAGCGGCCAGCTCCTACAATGAGCAGTTCTTC
CASSDLAASSYNEQFF
>17|TRBJ1-6|TRBV4-1|TRBD1|few
TGCGCCAGCAGCCCCGGGACAGGGCTGTCCTATAATTCACCCCTCCACTTT
CASSPGTGLSYNSPLHF
>17|TRBJ2-1|TRBV6-1|TRBD2|.
TGTGCCAGCAGTGAAGCAGGGACTAGCGGGAGTTTATATGAGCAGTTCTTC
CASSEAGTSGSLYEQFF
>18|TRBJ2-7|TRBV28|TRBD2|few
TGTGCCAGCAGTCCCCCCCTGGGAGGCGGGAGGGGTGACTACGAGCAGTACTTC
CASSPPLGGGRGDYEQYF
>13|TRBJ1-3|TRBV7-9|.|few
TGTGCCAGCAGCCTCGGCGGTGGAAACACCATATATTTT
CASSLGGGNTIYF
>14|TRBJ2-7|TRBV14|TRBD1|.
TGTGCCAGCAGCCATGGACAGGTGATCTACGAGCAGTACTTC
CASSHGQVIYEQYF
>14|TRBJ2-1|TRBV3-1/TRBV3-2|TRBD2|.
TGTGCCAGCTGCCCGACTAGCGGGAGCGGGGAGCAGTTCTTC
CASCPTSGSGEQFF
>12|TRBJ1-2|TRBV30|TRBD1|.
TGTGCCTGGAGGGTCGACAGGGGAGTCTACACCTTC
CAWRVDRGVYTF
>14|TRBJ2-7|TRBV2|.|.
TGTGCCAGCAGTGCTGTTCAGGGGGGCTACGAGCAGTACTTC
CASSAVQGGYEQYF
>16|TRBJ2-4|TRBV9|TRBD1|.
TGTGCCAGCAGCCCGTCAGACAGGGCGTCCAAAAACATTCAGTACTTC
CASSPSDRASKNIQYF
>15|TRBJ2-5|TRBV7-6|.|.
TGTGCCAGCAGCTTAGCCAGGGGGGTACAAGAGACCCAGTACTTC
CASSLARGVQETQYF
>17|TRBJ2-7|TRBV11-2|TRBD2|.
TGTGCCAGCAGCACCCCGACTAGCGGGAGGGCCTTCTACGAGCAGTACTTC
CASSTPTSGRAFYEQYF
>16|TRBJ2-1|TRBV7-2|TRBD2|.
TGTGCCAGCAGCCTCAGGGCGGGAGGCTCCTACAATGAGCAGTTCTTC
CASSLRAGGSYNEQFF
>15|TRBJ2-1|TRBV19|TRBD2|.
TGTGCCAGTAGTGGACTAGCGGGCTCCTACAATGAGCAGTTCTTC
CASSGLAGSYNEQFF
>14|TRBJ2-4|TRBV5-1|.|.
TGCGCCAGCAGCTTGGTCAGTCCTTCAAACATTCAGTACTTC
CASSLVSPSNIQYF
>15|TRBJ1-6|TRBV19|.|once
TGTGCCAGTAGTACCCGACACCTCTCCAATTCACCCCTCCACTTT
CASSTRHLSNSPLHF
>21|TRBJ2-7|TRBV4-1|TRBD2|.
TGCGCCAGCAGCCAAGAGTATAGCACGGTGCTAGCGGGGCGGTACTCCTACGAGCAGTACTTC
CASSQEYSTVLAGRYSYEQYF
>13|TRBJ2-3|TRBV7-2|.|.
TGTGCCAGCAGCCGTGACTCCTCGCGGGCGCAGTATTTT
CASSRDSSRAQYF
>17|TRBJ1-4|TRBV2|TRBD1|few
TGTGCCAGCAGTGTTTTATCGGACAGGAGATTTAATGAAAAACTGTTTTTT
CASSVLSDRRFNEKLFF
>15|TRBJ2-1|TRBV5-8|.|.
TGTGCCAGCAGCTTGAGACAGGTGTTCGGAGGTGAGCAGTTCTTC
CASSLRQVFGGEQFF
>15|TRBJ1-2|TRBV28|.|.
TGTGCCAGCAGCCACGGGGGGCAGATTAACTATGGCTACACCTTC
CASSHGGQINYGYTF
>14|TRBJ2-3|TRBV29-1|.|.
TGCAGCGTTTGCGAGTGGCGGCCCACAGATACGCAGTATTTT
CSVCEWRPTDTQYF
>12|TRBJ1-1|TRBV5-1|.|.
TGCGCCAGCAGCCACGGGGGCACTGAAGCTTTCTTT
CASSHGGTEAFF
>13|TRBJ2-7|TRBV29-1|TRBD1|.
TGCAGCGCTGCAGGGACAGGGGGCTACGAGCAGTACTTC
CSAAGTGGYEQYF
>15|TRBJ2-7|TRBV7-9|.|.
TGTGCCAGCAGCTTAGTTAGCAGTTCCCGAGTCGAGCAGTACTTC
CASSLVSSSRVEQYF
>16|TRBJ2-3|TRBV7-2|.|.
TGTGCCAGCAGCTTAGTGGGTGGGAGGGGGGCAGATACGCAGTATTTT
CASSLVGGRGADTQYF
>17|TRBJ2-1|TRBV6-1|TRBD2|.
TGTGCCAGCAGTGATGAGATCGGACTAGCGGGAACCAATGAGCAGTTCTTC
CASSDEIGLAGTNEQFF
>16|TRBJ2-1|TRBV5-6|TRBD2|.
TGTGCCAGCAGCCAAGGGGGGACTAGGGAGGGTAATGAGCAGTTCTTC
CASSQGGTREGNEQFF
>12|TRBJ2-5|TRBV20-1|.|.
TGCAGTGCCAGTGGGGGCTCAGAGACCCAGTACTTC
CSASGGSETQYF
>13|TRBJ1-4|TRBV12-3/TRBV12-4|.|.
TGTGCCAGCAGTTTACAGGGCCGTGAAAAACTGTTTTTT
CASSLQGREKLFF
>16|TRBJ1-1|TRBV4-1|.|few
TGCGCCAGCAGCCAAGGGGATCCAGGGACAAACACTGAAGCTTTCTTT
CASSQGDPGTNTEAFF
>15|TRBJ1-5|TRBV24-1|.|.
TGTGCCACCAGTGACCTGCTCGGTTTAAATCAGCCCCAGCATTTT
CATSDLLGLNQPQHF
>18|TRBJ1-3|TRBV6-6|TRBD1|few
TGTGCCAGCAGTCCGAGGGGGACAGGGGGCCTCTCTGGAAACACCATATATTTT
CASSPRGTGGLSGNTIYF
>17|TRBJ2-1|TRBV30|TRBD2|once
TGTGCCTGGAGTGTCTCCCGGACTAGCGGGAGCTACAATGAGCAGTTCTTC
CAWSVSRTSGSYNEQFF
>13|TRBJ1-2|TRBV4-2|TRBD1|once
TGTGCCAGCAGCCTCGGGACAGCCTATGGCTACACCTTC
CASSLGTAYGYTF
>16|TRBJ1-2|TRBV5-1|.|.
TGCGCCAGCAGCTTATTAAACAGTGCCTTCAACTATGGCTACACCTTC
CASSLLNSAFNYGYTF
>17|TRBJ2-1|TRBV27|TRBD2|.
TGTGCCAGCAGCTCGGGACTAGCGGGAGGGCCGCTTAATGAGCAGTTCTTC
CASSSGLAGGPLNEQFF
>13|TRBJ1-5|TRBV19|.|once
TGTGCCAGTAGGGGCTTAGGGGATCAGCCCCAGCATTTT
CASRGLGDQPQHF
>17|TRBJ2-3|TRBV3-1/TRBV3-2|TRBD2|.
TGTGCCAGCAGCCAAGATCTCCTAGCGGGACGGGCAGATACGCAGTATTTT
CASSQDLLAGRADTQYF
>16|TRBJ1-2|TRBV4-2|TRBD1|.
TGTGCCAGCAGCCAAGTCAATCCAGGACAGGGGAATGGCTACACCTTC
CASSQVNPGQGNGYTF
>15|TRBJ2-1|TRBV19|TRBD1|.
TGTGCCAGTAGTCCCCGACAGGGGTCCTACAATGAGCAGTTCTTC
CASSPRQGSYNEQFF
>15|TRBJ2-1|TRBV5-1|.|.
TGCGCCAGCAGCCGGCCGACAGAGCCCTACAATGAGCAGTTCTTC
CASSRPTEPYNEQFF
>17|TRBJ2-6|TRBV19|.|.
TGTGCCAGTAGTACCCCAGGAACAAGCTCTGGGGCCAACGTCCTGACTTTC
CASSTPGTSSGANVLTF
>15|TRBJ2-5|TRBV2|.|.
TGTGCCAGCAGTGGAAGGACTGCGCTTGGGGAGACCCAGTACTTC
CASSGRTALGETQYF
>19|TRBJ2-1|TRBV11-2|TRBD2|.
TGTGCCAGCAGCTTAAGGGGGGACGGGACTAGCGGGCCGTACAATGAGCAGTTCTTC
CASSLRGDGTSGPYNEQFF
>16|TRBJ2-1|TRBV11-2|TRBD1|.
TGTGCCAGCAGCCGGGGGACAGGAGCAACCTACAATGAGCAGTTCTTC
CASSRGTGATYNEQFF